This TCR beta chain was recovered during a study of blood T cell repertoires in COVID-19. How the authors handled the data: Estimated nucleated cell counts came from reference gene primer amplification. TCRdb keeps only in-frame clones here, not all; method: immunoSEQ multiplex PCR. The V and J calls and clone size were taken over from that table, and D and trimming were inferred from the DNA. The sample has about 51,000 clones; 80% to 95% are singletons. In germline, CDR1 is MDHEN, CDR2 SYDVKM. Trimming removed 5 bases from V and 1 base from J, with 11 bases in between. The CDR3 loop spans 15 amino acids.

This chain joins TRBV28 and TRBJ2-2, with a weak D call TRBD2 (6 bases). Sequenced sample: peripheral blood. The TCR was taken from a man aged 50-60 years with acute or convalescent COVID-19. CDR3 loop: CASSLGLLNTGELFF. The CDR3 DNA reads as TGTGCCAGCAGTCTGGGACTGTTGAACACCGGGGAGCTGTTTTTT.